This T cell receptor beta chain comes out of a study of blood T cell repertoires in COVID-19. Turning to the study itself: COVID-19 samples, acute and convalescent, were from the United States, Italy and Spain. T cells, B-cell-depleted T cells, or PBMCs supplied cDNA or gDNA.

The CDR3 covers 18 residues. The ends lost 3 bases at V and 5 bases at J; junction bases unmatched: 19. The germline gives CDR1 SGHKS, CDR2 YYEKEE (reference sequence). In the source study's methods: Quantification of nucleated cells was approximated via reference gene primer amplification. The repertoire was sequenced with immunoSEQ multiplex PCR; TCRdb's copy has only in-frame clones and lacks some. Clone size and the V and J calls come from that table; the DNA yielded D and trimming. The data show roughly 130,000 clones, around 83% seen once. Those enrolled in Seattle joined during active infection and were followed longitudinally afterward.

The chain carries TRBV5-5 and TRBJ2-7; 8 bases are shared with TRBD1. What was sequenced was peripheral blood. This receptor was taken from a man aged 25 to 40 with COVID-19, enrolled during active disease. The CDR3 reads CASSSLRAGEDRAHEQYF. The CDR3 bases are TGTGCCAGCAGCTCGCTTCGCGCCGGCGAGGACAGGGCCCACGAGCAGTACTTC.